Sequencing of this TCR beta chain was carried out in a study of regulatory T cells in long-lasting Graves disease. The authors built TCR beta libraries using iRepertoire HTBI primers and Arm-PCR of CDR3 regions. TCRdb itself ran the multiplex PCR reads through MiXCR, one entry per CDR3 protein. Seen here are around 240,000 distinct CDR3 sequences, 18% observed once, and the top ten hold 14%. Documented time point: newly diagnosed GD, antithyroid drugs for less than 3 months. The TCR library was prepared using RNA isolated from PBMCs. Between the trimmed V and J ends, which lost 5 bases and 4 bases, there was a span of 14 bases. Germline CDR1 MNHEY, CDR2 SVGEGT. The CDR3 is made up of 15 amino acids. The table lists this clonotype with many counts. This same sample was also part of a study on T cells in Graves' hyperthyroidism and ophthalmopathy. That study adds: Blood also held most thyroid clonotypes expanded beyond 0.001.

Sequenced here: peripheral blood mononuclear cells (PBMCs), sampled at new diagnosis, from a patient treated with antithyroid drugs. The gene calls are TRBV6-2 or TRBV6-3 and TRBJ2-2; D might be TRBD1 (6 bases). The sequence came from a woman under 40 with Graves disease. CDR3 sequence: CASSENRAGTGELFF. In DNA form, the CDR3 reads TGTGCCAGCAGTGAAAACAGGGCCGGCACCGGGGAGCTGTTTTTT.